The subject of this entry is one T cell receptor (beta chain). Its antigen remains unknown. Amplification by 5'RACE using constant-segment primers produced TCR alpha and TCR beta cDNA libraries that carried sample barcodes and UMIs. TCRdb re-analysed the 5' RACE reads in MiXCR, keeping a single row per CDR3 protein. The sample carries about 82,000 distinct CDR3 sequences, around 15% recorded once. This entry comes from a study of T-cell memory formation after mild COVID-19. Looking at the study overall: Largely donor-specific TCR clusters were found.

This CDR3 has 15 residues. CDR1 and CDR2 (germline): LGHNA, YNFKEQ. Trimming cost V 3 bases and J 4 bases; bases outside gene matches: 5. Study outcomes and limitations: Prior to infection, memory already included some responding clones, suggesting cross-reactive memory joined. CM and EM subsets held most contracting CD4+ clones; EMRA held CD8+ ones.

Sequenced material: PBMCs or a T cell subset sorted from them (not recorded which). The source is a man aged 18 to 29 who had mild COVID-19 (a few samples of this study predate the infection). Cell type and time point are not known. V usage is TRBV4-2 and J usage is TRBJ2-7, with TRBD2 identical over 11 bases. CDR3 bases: TGTGCCAGCAGCCATAGACTAGCGGGGAAATACGAGCAGTACTTC. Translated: CASSHRLAGKYEQYF.